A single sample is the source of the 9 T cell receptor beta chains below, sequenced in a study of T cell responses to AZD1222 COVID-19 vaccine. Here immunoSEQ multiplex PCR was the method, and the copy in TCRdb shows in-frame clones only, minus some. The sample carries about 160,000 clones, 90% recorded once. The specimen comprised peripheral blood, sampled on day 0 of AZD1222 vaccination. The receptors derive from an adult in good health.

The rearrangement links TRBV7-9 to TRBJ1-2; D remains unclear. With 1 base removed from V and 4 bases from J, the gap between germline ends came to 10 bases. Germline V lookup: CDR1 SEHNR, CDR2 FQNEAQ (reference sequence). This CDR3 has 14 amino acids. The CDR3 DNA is TGTGCCAGCAGCTTAGGAGCGGAACTCTATGGCTACACCTTC. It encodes CASSLGAELYGYTF. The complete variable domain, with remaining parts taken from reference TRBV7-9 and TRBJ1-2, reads DTGVSQNPRHKITKRGQNVTFRCDPISEHNRLYWYRQTLGQGPEFLTYFQNEAQLEKSRLLSDRFSAERPKGSFSTLEIQRTEQGDSAMYLCASSLGAELYGYTFGSGTRLTVV.

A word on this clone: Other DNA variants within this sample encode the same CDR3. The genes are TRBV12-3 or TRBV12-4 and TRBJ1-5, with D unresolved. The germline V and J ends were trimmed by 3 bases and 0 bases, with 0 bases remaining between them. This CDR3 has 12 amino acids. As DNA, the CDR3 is TGTGCCAGCAGTTTTAGCAATCAGCCCCAGCATTTT. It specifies CASSFSNQPQHF.

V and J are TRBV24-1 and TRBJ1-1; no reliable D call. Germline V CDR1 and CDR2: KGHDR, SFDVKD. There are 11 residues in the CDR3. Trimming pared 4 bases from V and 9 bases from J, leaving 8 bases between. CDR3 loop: CATSESFKAFF. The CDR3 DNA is TGTGCCACCAGTGAGTCGTTTAAAGCTTTCTTT.

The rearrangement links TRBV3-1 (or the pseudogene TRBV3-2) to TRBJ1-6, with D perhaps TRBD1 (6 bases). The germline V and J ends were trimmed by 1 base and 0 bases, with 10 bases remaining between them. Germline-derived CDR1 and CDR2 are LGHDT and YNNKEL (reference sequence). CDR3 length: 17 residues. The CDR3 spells CASSQGTGSSYNSPLHF. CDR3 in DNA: TGTGCCAGCAGCCAAGGAACAGGGAGCTCCTATAATTCACCCCTCCACTTT.

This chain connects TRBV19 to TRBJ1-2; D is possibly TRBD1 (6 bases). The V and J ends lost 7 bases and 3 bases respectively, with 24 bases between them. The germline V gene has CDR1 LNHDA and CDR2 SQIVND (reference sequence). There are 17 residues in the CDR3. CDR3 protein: CASTAAGTKADDYGYTF. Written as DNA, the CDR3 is TGTGCCAGTACCGCCGCCGGGACAAAGGCGGATGACTATGGCTACACCTTC.

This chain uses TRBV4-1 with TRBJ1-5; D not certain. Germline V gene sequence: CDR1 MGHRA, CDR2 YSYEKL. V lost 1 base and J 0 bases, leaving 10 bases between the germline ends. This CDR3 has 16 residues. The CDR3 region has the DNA TGCGCCAGCAGCCAAGCCACGGGAAATAGCAATCAGCCCCAGCATTTT. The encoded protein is CASSQATGNSNQPQHF.

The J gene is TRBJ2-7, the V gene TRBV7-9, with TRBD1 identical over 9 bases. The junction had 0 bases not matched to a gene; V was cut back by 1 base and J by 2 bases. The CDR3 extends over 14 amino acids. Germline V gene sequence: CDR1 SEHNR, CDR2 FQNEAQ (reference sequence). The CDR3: CASSLGQGAYEQYF. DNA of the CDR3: TGTGCCAGCAGCTTAGGACAGGGGGCCTACGAGCAGTACTTC.

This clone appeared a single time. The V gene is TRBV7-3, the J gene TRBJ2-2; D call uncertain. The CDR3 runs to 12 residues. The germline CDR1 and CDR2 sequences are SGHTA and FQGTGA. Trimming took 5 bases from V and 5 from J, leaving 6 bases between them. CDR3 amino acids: CASSQQTGELFF. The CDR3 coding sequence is TGTGCCAGCAGCCAACAGACCGGGGAGCTGTTTTTT. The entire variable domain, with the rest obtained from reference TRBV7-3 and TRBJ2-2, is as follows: GAGVSQTPSNKVTEKGKYVELRCDPISGHTALYWYRQSLGQGPEFLIYFQGTGAADDSGLPNDRFFAVRPEGSVSTLKIQRTERGDSAVYLCASSQQTGELFFGEGSRLTVL.

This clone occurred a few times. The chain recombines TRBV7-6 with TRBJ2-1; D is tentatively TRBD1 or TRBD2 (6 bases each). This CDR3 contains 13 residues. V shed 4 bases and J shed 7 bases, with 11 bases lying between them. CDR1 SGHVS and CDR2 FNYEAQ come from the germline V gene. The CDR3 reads CASSSWGANEQFF. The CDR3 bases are TGTGCCAGCAGCTCCTGGGGGGCAAATGAGCAGTTCTTC.